The rows below give T cell receptor beta chains drawn from one sample of a study of blood T cell repertoires in COVID-19. Profiled with immunoSEQ multiplex PCR; TCRdb holds only in-frame clones, not every one. The table records more than 200,000 clones, about 91% of them present only once. The sample taken for sequencing was peripheral blood. These receptors were collected from a woman in her twenties or thirties with COVID-19, enrolled during active disease. The CDR3 runs from the conserved cysteine through the conserved F or W. Some rows mark clone size as missing; the rest say once, few, many or name a class of expanded clone.

V gene	clone size	CDR3 protein
TRBV7-6	-	CASSLQAGPISSSPLHF
TRBV3-1/TRBV3-2	few	CASSSRDRGPYEQYF
TRBV6-5	-	CASNPGRSRSNEQFF
TRBV4-3	once	CASSQDRWAGYGYTF
TRBV18	-	CASSLAGVNTEAFF
TRBV5-1	-	CASSSGTGDHNEQFF
TRBV27	-	CASSLLGGLAFF
TRBV10-3	-	CAIRPGQDQPGYTF
TRBV30	-	CAWIRGQGNGYTF
TRBV4-1	-	CASSQGDRKSSGNTIYF
TRBV12-3/TRBV12-4	-	CASSFQRSVGYTF
TRBV29-1	-	CSVDPLEGGYGYTF
TRBV5-1	-	CASSPAGTEAFF
TRBV11-3	-	CASSKTGSNEQFF
TRBV6-5	once	CASRALAGGPGELFF
TRBV12-5	-	CASQGGDMNTEAFF
TRBV19	-	CASSIVTASNQPQHF